The rows below give T cell receptor beta chains drawn from one sample of a study of blood T cell repertoires in COVID-19. TCRdb's copy holds only in-frame clones and misses some; the assay was immunoSEQ multiplex PCR. Counted here are 250,000 to 350,000 clones, about nine tenths occurring once; the ten biggest clones make up around 11%. Sequenced material: peripheral blood. These receptors all come from a woman in her 30s with COVID-19, enrolled during active disease. Each CDR3 is given with its conserved first and last residue. The D gene is left open where the match is weak. Clone size, where shown, is once, few, many, or a class for clones that have expanded.

CDR3 DNA: TGCGCCAGCAGCAGGGGTTCTGGGGCCAACGTCCTGACTTTC
CDR3 protein: CASSRGSGANVLTF
clone size: .
J gene: TRBJ2-6
D gene: .
V gene: TRBV5-1

CDR3 DNA: TGTGCCTGGAGTAGAGCAATTAATAATTCACCCCTCCACTTT
CDR3 protein: CAWSRAINNSPLHF
clone size: once
J gene: TRBJ1-6
D gene: .
V gene: TRBV30

CDR3 DNA: TGTGCCAGCAACCGACAGGGGAGGATGGAGACCCAGTACTTC
CDR3 protein: CASNRQGRMETQYF
clone size: once
J gene: TRBJ2-5
D gene: TRBD1
V gene: TRBV2

CDR3 DNA: TGTGCCAGAAGCTTGTACAGGGGGCTTTGGGAAAAACTGTTTTTT
CDR3 protein: CARSLYRGLWEKLFF
clone size: .
J gene: TRBJ1-4
D gene: TRBD1
V gene: TRBV5-3

CDR3 DNA: TGTGCCAGCGGCGGGACAGGGGGCTCCTATGGCTACACCTTC
CDR3 protein: CASGGTGGSYGYTF
clone size: .
J gene: TRBJ1-2
D gene: TRBD1
V gene: TRBV2

CDR3 DNA: TGTGCCAGCACCCCGATGAAAGGCGGGTCCTATAATTCACCCCTCCACTTT
CDR3 protein: CASTPMKGGSYNSPLHF
clone size: .
J gene: TRBJ1-6
D gene: .
V gene: TRBV28

CDR3 DNA: TGTGCCAGCAGTGAGGCGACAGGGTCTGGAAACACCATATATTTT
CDR3 protein: CASSEATGSGNTIYF
clone size: medium-sized
J gene: TRBJ1-3
D gene: TRBD1
V gene: TRBV6-1

CDR3 DNA: TGTGCCAGCAGCTTAGCAGCGGGAGCTTGGCTGTATTTT
CDR3 protein: CASSLAAGAWLYF
clone size: once
J gene: TRBJ2-3
D gene: TRBD2
V gene: TRBV11-3

CDR3 DNA: TGTGCCAGTTCCCTAGCGGGGGGAAGCTACAATGAGCAGTTCTTC
CDR3 protein: CASSLAGGSYNEQFF
clone size: .
J gene: TRBJ2-1
D gene: TRBD2
V gene: TRBV19

CDR3 DNA: TGTGCCACCAGTGATTTTACAGGGTCTAACACCGGGGAGCTGTTTTTT
CDR3 protein: CATSDFTGSNTGELFF
clone size: .
J gene: TRBJ2-2
D gene: .
V gene: TRBV24-1

CDR3 DNA: TGTGCCAGCAGCCAATCTCTCGCTGCGGGGAATCAGCCCCAGCATTTT
CDR3 protein: CASSQSLAAGNQPQHF
clone size: .
J gene: TRBJ1-5
D gene: .
V gene: TRBV16

CDR3 DNA: TGTGCCAGCAGCCAAGAAGCCGGGACTCCATCCTACGAGCAGTACTTC
CDR3 protein: CASSQEAGTPSYEQYF
clone size: few
J gene: TRBJ2-7
D gene: .
V gene: TRBV4-2

CDR3 DNA: TGTGCCAGCAGCCAAGATCCAGGAGGGGTCACTGAAGCTTTCTTT
CDR3 protein: CASSQDPGGVTEAFF
clone size: .
J gene: TRBJ1-1
D gene: .
V gene: TRBV4-2

CDR3 DNA: TGCGCCAGCAGTGTGAGGACAGGTGACGAGCAGTACTTC
CDR3 protein: CASSVRTGDEQYF
clone size: .
J gene: TRBJ2-7
D gene: TRBD1
V gene: TRBV10-1

CDR3 DNA: TGTGCCTGGAGTGTCGCGGTTAATCAGCCCCAGCATTTT
CDR3 protein: CAWSVAVNQPQHF
clone size: .
J gene: TRBJ1-5
D gene: .
V gene: TRBV30

CDR3 DNA: TGTGCCAGCAGCCAAACCGGCAACCCGGGACTACCAGAGACCCAGTACTTC
CDR3 protein: CASSQTGNPGLPETQYF
clone size: .
J gene: TRBJ2-5
D gene: TRBD2
V gene: TRBV3-1/TRBV3-2

CDR3 DNA: TGTGCCACCAGTGATTTGCAATTTGGAGGGAGGGAGACCCAGTACTTC
CDR3 protein: CATSDLQFGGRETQYF
clone size: few
J gene: TRBJ2-5
D gene: .
V gene: TRBV24-1

CDR3 DNA: TGTGCCAGCAGAACCGGGACAGGAACCTACGAGCAGTACTTC
CDR3 protein: CASRTGTGTYEQYF
clone size: .
J gene: TRBJ2-7
D gene: TRBD1
V gene: TRBV11-2

CDR3 DNA: TGTGCCAGCAGCTTAGTCGACAGCGGAAACACCATATATTTT
CDR3 protein: CASSLVDSGNTIYF
clone size: once
J gene: TRBJ1-3
D gene: .
V gene: TRBV7-2

CDR3 DNA: TGTGCCAGCTCCCACGGGGACACTGAAGCTTTCTTT
CDR3 protein: CASSHGDTEAFF
clone size: .
J gene: TRBJ1-1
D gene: .
V gene: TRBV6-5

CDR3 DNA: TGTGCCAGCAGCCCCGATAATCGGGCCTACAATGAGCAGTTCTTC
CDR3 protein: CASSPDNRAYNEQFF
clone size: .
J gene: TRBJ2-1
D gene: .
V gene: TRBV28

CDR3 DNA: TGTGCCAGCAGTGGCTTTCGAGCGGGGGCCACAGATACGCAGTATTTT
CDR3 protein: CASSGFRAGATDTQYF
clone size: .
J gene: TRBJ2-3
D gene: TRBD2
V gene: TRBV9

CDR3 DNA: TGTGCCAGCAGCTTGGAGCGGGAGGCCGCTGACAATGAGCAGTTCTTC
CDR3 protein: CASSLEREAADNEQFF
clone size: once
J gene: TRBJ2-1
D gene: TRBD2
V gene: TRBV5-4

CDR3 DNA: TGTGCCTGGAGCCAACGGGACAGGGGGGTACAGCCCCAGCATTTT
CDR3 protein: CAWSQRDRGVQPQHF
clone size: .
J gene: TRBJ1-5
D gene: TRBD1
V gene: TRBV30

CDR3 DNA: TGTGCCAGCCACAGGAGCGACGAAAAACTGTTTTTT
CDR3 protein: CASHRSDEKLFF
clone size: once
J gene: TRBJ1-4
D gene: .
V gene: TRBV28

CDR3 DNA: TGTGCCAGCATTAGTAGGAGCTCCTACAATGAGCAGTTCTTC
CDR3 protein: CASISRSSYNEQFF
clone size: .
J gene: TRBJ2-1
D gene: .
V gene: TRBV28

CDR3 DNA: TGCGCCAGCAGCTTGTGGACTAGCGGGCCTCCGATCCCCCACGAGCAGTACTTC
CDR3 protein: CASSLWTSGPPIPHEQYF
clone size: .
J gene: TRBJ2-7
D gene: TRBD2
V gene: TRBV5-1

CDR3 DNA: TGTGCCAGCAGTAAGGAGGCTTCCCTCTCCTACAATGAGCAGTTCTTC
CDR3 protein: CASSKEASLSYNEQFF
clone size: .
J gene: TRBJ2-1
D gene: .
V gene: TRBV25-1

CDR3 DNA: TGTGCCAGCAGCGTTAGGAGCGGGAGATCTTTCGGGGAGCTGTTTTTT
CDR3 protein: CASSVRSGRSFGELFF
clone size: .
J gene: TRBJ2-2
D gene: TRBD2
V gene: TRBV7-2

CDR3 DNA: TGTGCCAGCAGTTACCTGACTAGCGGAGTCCCCTACGAGCAGTACTTC
CDR3 protein: CASSYLTSGVPYEQYF
clone size: .
J gene: TRBJ2-7
D gene: TRBD2
V gene: TRBV6-5

CDR3 DNA: TGTGCCAGCCTACAGGGACAGAGTGGCTACACCTTC
CDR3 protein: CASLQGQSGYTF
clone size: once
J gene: TRBJ1-2
D gene: TRBD1
V gene: TRBV25-1

CDR3 DNA: TGTGCCAGCAGCACCGGGACAGGGGGGAGGTATCAGCCCCAGCATTTT
CDR3 protein: CASSTGTGGRYQPQHF
clone size: .
J gene: TRBJ1-5
D gene: TRBD1
V gene: TRBV5-6

CDR3 DNA: TGCAGCGTTGTATTCCAGGACACCCACAACTATGGCTACACCTTC
CDR3 protein: CSVVFQDTHNYGYTF
clone size: .
J gene: TRBJ1-2
D gene: .
V gene: TRBV29-1

CDR3 DNA: TGTGCCAGCAGGCCGCGGGACAGGGGGCTCTCTGGAAACACCATATATTTT
CDR3 protein: CASRPRDRGLSGNTIYF
clone size: .
J gene: TRBJ1-3
D gene: TRBD1
V gene: TRBV2

CDR3 DNA: TGTGCCAGCAGTTTATGGACAGGGGACTATGGCTACACCTTC
CDR3 protein: CASSLWTGDYGYTF
clone size: once
J gene: TRBJ1-2
D gene: TRBD1
V gene: TRBV28

CDR3 DNA: TGTGCCAGCACCCAGGGGAGGGGTTGGGAGACCCAGTACTTC
CDR3 protein: CASTQGRGWETQYF
clone size: .
J gene: TRBJ2-5
D gene: .
V gene: TRBV28

CDR3 DNA: TGTGCCAGCAGCCCGGAATCGGGACTAGCGGGAGGGAGTGTCGGGGAGCTGTTTTTT
CDR3 protein: CASSPESGLAGGSVGELFF
clone size: .
J gene: TRBJ2-2
D gene: TRBD2
V gene: TRBV13

CDR3 DNA: TGTGCCAGCAGCAGCCAGCGCTATGGCTACACCTTC
CDR3 protein: CASSSQRYGYTF
clone size: once
J gene: TRBJ1-2
D gene: .
V gene: TRBV21-1

CDR3 DNA: TGTGCCAGCGCAGGGGAAAGGGGAATCACCGGGGAGCTGTTTTTT
CDR3 protein: CASAGERGITGELFF
clone size: .
J gene: TRBJ2-2
D gene: .
V gene: TRBV6-5

CDR3 DNA: TGTGCCAGTCAGGGACAAGCCTCCTACGAGCAGTACTTC
CDR3 protein: CASQGQASYEQYF
clone size: .
J gene: TRBJ2-7
D gene: .
V gene: TRBV19

CDR3 DNA: TGCGCCAGCAGCCAACAGGGTGGCGGGGAGCTGTTTTTT
CDR3 protein: CASSQQGGGELFF
clone size: .
J gene: TRBJ2-2
D gene: .
V gene: TRBV5-1

CDR3 DNA: TGTGCCAGCAGCTTAACGGGGGCTAGCGGCGGGGAGCTGTTTTTT
CDR3 protein: CASSLTGASGGELFF
clone size: .
J gene: TRBJ2-2
D gene: .
V gene: TRBV7-3

CDR3 DNA: TGTGCCAGCTCAGGGGCTGGACAGGTCGATGACACCGGGGAGCTGTTTTTT
CDR3 protein: CASSGAGQVDDTGELFF
clone size: .
J gene: TRBJ2-2
D gene: TRBD1
V gene: TRBV18

CDR3 DNA: TGTGCCAGCAGCCGGGACAGCATCGGGGAGCTGTTTTTT
CDR3 protein: CASSRDSIGELFF
clone size: .
J gene: TRBJ2-2
D gene: TRBD1
V gene: TRBV11-3

CDR3 DNA: TGTGCCAGCAGTCTTTCGCACAGTAGGTACGAGCAGTACTTC
CDR3 protein: CASSLSHSRYEQYF
clone size: .
J gene: TRBJ2-7
D gene: .
V gene: TRBV6-5